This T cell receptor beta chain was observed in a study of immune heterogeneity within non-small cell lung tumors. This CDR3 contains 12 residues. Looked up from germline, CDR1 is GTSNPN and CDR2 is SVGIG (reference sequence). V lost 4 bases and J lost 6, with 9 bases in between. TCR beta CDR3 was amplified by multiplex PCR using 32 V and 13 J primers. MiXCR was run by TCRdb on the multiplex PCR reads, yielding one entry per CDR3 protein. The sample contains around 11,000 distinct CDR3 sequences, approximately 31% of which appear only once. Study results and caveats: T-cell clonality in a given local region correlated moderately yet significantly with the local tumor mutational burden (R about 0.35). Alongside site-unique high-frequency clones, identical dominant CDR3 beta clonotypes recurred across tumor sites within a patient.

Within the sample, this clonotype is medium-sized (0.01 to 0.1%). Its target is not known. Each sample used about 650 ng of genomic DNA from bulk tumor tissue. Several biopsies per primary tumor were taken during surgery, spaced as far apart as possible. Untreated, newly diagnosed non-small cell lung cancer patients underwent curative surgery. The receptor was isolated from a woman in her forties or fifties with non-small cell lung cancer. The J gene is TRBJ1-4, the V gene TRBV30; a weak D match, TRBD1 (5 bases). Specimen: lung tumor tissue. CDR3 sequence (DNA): TGTGCCTGGATGAGGGGAGATGAAAAACTGTTTTTT. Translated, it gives CAWMRGDEKLFF.